This T cell receptor (beta chain) was observed in a study of blood T cell repertoires in COVID-19. Here immunoSEQ multiplex PCR was the method, and the copy in TCRdb shows in-frame clones only, minus some. This table has nearly 350,000 clones, about 90% appearing once. Recovered participants had two consecutive negative NP/OP PCR tests, healthcare professional clearance, or symptom resolution. V was trimmed by 0 bases and J by 3 bases, leaving 14 bases between them. This CDR3 spans 16 amino acids. From germline, CDR1 is MGHRA and CDR2 YSYEKL. Sequencing used PBMCs or T cells enriched from blood (not recorded which). The TCR comes from a woman under 40 who had recovered from COVID-19. The chain couples TRBV4-1 to TRBJ2-5; D might be TRBD2 (6 bases). As DNA, the CDR3 is TGCGCCAGCAGCCAAGAGAGGAGGGGAGCCGAAGAGACCCAGTACTTC. Translating it yields CASSQERRGAEETQYF.